One sample yielded the 24 T cell receptor beta chains listed below, sequenced in a study of T cell responses to AZD1222 COVID-19 vaccine. The table came from immunoSEQ multiplex PCR; TCRdb's copy has only in-frame clones and leaves some out. The table includes about 160,000 clones, about 93% detected once. Sequences were derived from peripheral blood, sampled on day 0 of AZD1222 vaccination. The receptors here all came from an adult in good health.

The count of this clone is one. The chain has TRBV6-5 and TRBJ2-7; D may match TRBD1 or TRBD2 (5 bases each). The CDR3 totals 12 residues. Trimming pared 8 bases from V and 6 bases from J, leaving 14 bases between. CDR1 is MNHEY, CDR2 SVGAGI, per germline. The CDR3 here is CASVGTTSEQYV. As DNA, the CDR3 is TGTGCCAGCGTAGGGACGACATCCGAGCAGTACGTC.

This chain joins TRBV2 and TRBJ1-3; no reliable D call. V was pared by 5 bases and J by 3 bases, with 11 bases between. The CDR3 is 14 amino acids. Germline CDR1 is SNHLY and CDR2 is FYNNEI. The CDR3 reads CASSRVYYGNTIYF. In DNA, the CDR3 is TGTGCCAGCAGTAGGGTTTACTATGGAAACACCATATATTTT.

This clone was counted once. The chain uses TRBV6-5 and TRBJ1-1, with 7 bases matching TRBD1. V lost 6 bases and J lost 1; bases outside the gene matches: 5. The CDR3 totals 14 residues. The germline V gene encodes CDR1 MNHEY and CDR2 SVGAGI. In nucleotides, the CDR3 is TGTGCCAGCAGGGAGGGGACAGCGAACACTGAAGCTTTCTTT. It is translated as CASREGTANTEAFF.

This chain uses TRBV6-5 with TRBJ1-4; D remains unclear. Germline V gene sequence: CDR1 MNHEY, CDR2 SVGAGI. There are 14 residues in the CDR3. Trimming pared 0 bases from V and 6 bases from J, leaving 8 bases between. The CDR3 spells CASSYSRVHEKLFF. CDR3 nucleotides: TGTGCCAGCAGTTACTCTCGGGTTCATGAAAAACTGTTTTTT.

V and J are TRBV28 and TRBJ2-7, with D possibly TRBD2 on 5 matching bases. Trimming left V 6 bases short and J 1 base short, with 13 bases between. There are 14 residues in the CDR3. Germline V gene data show CDR1 as MDHEN and CDR2 as SYDVKM. The CDR3 nucleotides are TGTGCCAGCAGGGGGAGTAGGTCGTCCTACGAGCAGTACGTC. This sequence encodes CASRGSRSSYEQYV.

V is TRBV20-1 and J is TRBJ1-1, with D possibly being TRBD1 (6 bases). Trimming took off 3 bases at V and 7 bases at J, with 18 bases between the two ends. CDR3 length: 14 residues. Germline assignment: CDR1 DFQATT and CDR2 SNEGSKA (reference sequence). The CDR3 protein is CSASNPGRGLEAFF. The CDR3 nucleotides read TGCAGTGCTAGTAACCCGGGCAGGGGACTTGAAGCTTTCTTT.

V gene TRBV19 combines with J gene TRBJ1-5; D may be TRBD1 (6 bases). Germline-derived CDR1 and CDR2 are LNHDA and SQIVND (reference sequence). This CDR3 has 16 residues. With 8 bases removed from V and 2 bases from J, the gap between germline ends came to 19 bases. DNA of the CDR3: TGTGCCAGTTCCTGGACCGCGGGGGCTGGCAATCAGCCCCAGCATTTT. It specifies CASSWTAGAGNQPQHF.

V and J are TRBV9 and TRBJ2-3; D ambiguous. Germline V gene lookup returns CDR1 SGDLS and CDR2 YYNGEE. V lost 0 bases and J 6 bases, leaving 11 bases between the germline ends. The CDR3 extends over 14 amino acids. The CDR3 protein is CASSVAVVSDTQYF. The CDR3 bases are TGTGCCAGCAGCGTAGCTGTAGTCTCCGATACGCAGTATTTT.

CDR3 nucleotide sequence: TGCGCCAGCAGCTGGGGGACCATCGCCCTCTACAATGAGCAGTTCTTC. Protein: CASSWGTIALYNEQFF. The rearrangement uses TRBV5-1 and TRBJ2-1, with D perhaps TRBD1 or TRBD2 (5 bases each). This CDR3 comprises 16 residues. V lost 3 bases and J lost 3, with 16 bases in between. CDR1 and CDR2 (germline): SGHRS, YFSETQ.

The chain has TRBV27 and TRBJ2-1, with D uncertain. The germline V gene encodes CDR1 MNHEY and CDR2 SMNVEV (reference sequence). V was cut by 2 bases and J by 3 bases, with 11 bases left in between. CDR3 length equals 15 residues. The DNA for the CDR3 is TGTGCCAGCAGTTTAAGTGGCAGCCACTACAATGAGCAGTTCTTC. Its protein product is CASSLSGSHYNEQFF.

The chain carries TRBV24-1 and TRBJ1-2, with D hard to call. Germline assignment: CDR1 KGHDR and CDR2 SFDVKD. Trimming shortened V by 5 bases and J by 2 bases, and 5 bases separated the two germline ends. The CDR3 spans 12 residues. CDR3 residues: CATSGENYGYTF. In DNA, the CDR3 is TGTGCCACCAGTGGAGAGAACTATGGCTACACCTTC.

The chain recombines TRBV6-5 with TRBJ1-5; no definite D call. CDR3 length: 15 residues. V lost 6 bases to trimming and J lost 0 bases, with 12 bases between them. The germline V gene encodes CDR1 MNHEY and CDR2 SVGAGI. Here the CDR3 reads CASSREGYSNQPQHF. CDR3 DNA: TGTGCCAGCAGCCGCGAAGGGTATAGCAATCAGCCCCAGCATTTT.

Regarding this clone: One junction end does not reproduce the germline sequence, and a read error may be involved. The chain joins TRBV4-1 to TRBJ1-3; D not resolved. Germline-derived CDR1 and CDR2 are MGHRA and YSYEKL. This CDR3 is built from 13 residues. The CDR3 nucleotides are TGCGCCAGCAGCCAAGACGGGCTGGGATCCGCTTTTTTT. This codes for CASSQDGLGSAFF.

J is TRBJ2-7 and V is TRBV15, with 10 bases aligning to TRBD2. CDR1 and CDR2 from the germline V gene are LNHNV and YYDKDF (reference sequence). The CDR3 has 13 amino acids. J lost 9 bases, V lost 5 bases, and 7 bases had no gene match. This CDR3 is CATSEDSGRTQYV. The CDR3 DNA reads TGTGCCACCAGCGAGGATAGCGGGAGGACGCAGTACGTC.

This chain connects TRBV5-1 to TRBJ1-1, with 8 nucleotides matching TRBD1. This CDR3 region has 14 residues. J lost 1 base, V lost 4 bases, and 3 bases had no gene match. CDR1 is SGHRS and CDR2 is YFSETQ in the germline V gene. This CDR3 reads CASSHRGENTEAFF. The DNA of the CDR3 is TGCGCCAGCAGCCACAGGGGGGAGAACACTGAAGCTTTCTTT.

The J gene is TRBJ2-4, the V gene TRBV6-6; D ambiguous. V gave up 8 bases and J gave up 0 bases, with 11 bases separating them. Germline V gives CDR1 MNHNY, CDR2 SVGAGI (reference sequence). CDR3 length equals 14 residues. CDR3 sequence: CASATPLAKNIQYF. The CDR3, as DNA: TGTGCCAGCGCGACTCCCCTAGCCAAAAACATTCAGTACTTC.

This chain joins TRBV16 and TRBJ1-2; 9 bases fit TRBD1. The CDR3 contains 16 residues. After removal of 4 bases from V and 3 bases from J, the junction contained 9 bases not matched to a gene. Germline V CDR1 and CDR2: KGHSY, FQNENV. Here the CDR3 reads CASSRGQGRSDYGYTF. In DNA form, the CDR3 reads TGTGCCAGCAGCCGAGGACAGGGGAGGTCCGACTATGGCTACACCTTC. The variable domain in full, with the rest retrieved from reference TRBV16 and TRBJ1-2, is GEEVAQTPKHLVRGEGQKAKLYCAPIKGHSYVFWYQQVLKNEFKFLISFQNENVFDETGMPKERFSAKCLPNSPCSLEIQATKLEDSAVYFCASSRGQGRSDYGYTFGSGTRLTVV.

V gene TRBV19 combines with J gene TRBJ2-3, with unresolved D. The CDR3 is 13 residues long. Trimming took 3 bases from V and 6 from J, leaving 10 bases between them. The V gene's germline CDR1 is LNHDA and CDR2 SQIVND (reference sequence). The CDR3 region has the DNA TGTGCCAGTAGTATCTACCAGGCGGATACGCAGTATTTT. Encoded protein: CASSIYQADTQYF.

The chain has TRBV6-5 and TRBJ1-5; D gene ambiguous. The germline V gene has CDR1 MNHEY and CDR2 SVGAGI. The CDR3 totals 13 residues. Trimming left V 10 bases short and J 6 bases short, with 16 bases between. CDR3 bases: TGTGCCACGCGGGCTCGTGTGGGTCAGCCCCAGCATTTT. Translated: CATRARVGQPQHF.

The chain couples TRBV10-3 to TRBJ1-5, with 7 bases aligning to TRBD1. The CDR3 runs to 14 residues. Trimming removed 10 bases from V and 3 bases from J; junction bases left unmatched: 9. Germline loops: CDR1 ENHRY, CDR2 SYGVKD. The CDR3 nucleotides read TGTGCCACTTTGGCAGGGGGGGACAATCAGCCCCAGCATTTT. It is translated as CATLAGGDNQPQHF.

The chain joins TRBV14 to TRBJ1-1, with D tentatively TRBD1 (6 bases). Trimming left V 5 bases short and J 1 base short, with 8 bases between. The germline V gene has CDR1 SGHDN and CDR2 FVKESK. This CDR3 is built from 13 residues. For the CDR3, the DNA is TGTGCCAGCAGCACACAGGGGAACACTGAAGCTTTCTTT. This sequence encodes CASSTQGNTEAFF. Complete variable domain (other parts from reference TRBV14 and TRBJ1-1): EAGVTQFPSHSVIEKGQTVTLRCDPISGHDNLYWYRRVMGKEIKFLLHFVKESKQDESGMPNNRFLAERTGGTYSTLKVQPAELEDSGVYFCASSTQGNTEAFFGQGTRLTVV.

This rearrangement joins TRBV12-3 or TRBV12-4 to TRBJ1-2; 9 positions match TRBD1. The CDR3 has 13 residues. The trim removed 7 bases at V and 7 bases at J, leaving 7 bases unmatched. CDR3 loop: CASNPRQGGGYTF. For the CDR3, the DNA is TGTGCCAGCAACCCTCGACAGGGGGGTGGCTACACCTTC.

The chain uses TRBV5-5 and TRBJ2-3; 7 nucleotides match TRBD2. CDR1 and CDR2 from the germline V gene are SGHKS and YYEKEE (reference sequence). With V trimmed by 4 bases and J by 5 bases, 16 bases remained unmatched. The CDR3 is made up of 17 amino acids. The CDR3 bases are TGTGCCAGCAGCAGGGGAGCAGGAAGCGGGGTGGGAGATACGCAGTATTTT. As protein: CASSRGAGSGVGDTQYF.

The genes are TRBV27 and TRBJ1-1; D possibly corresponds to TRBD1 (5 bases). The germline V gene encodes CDR1 MNHEY and CDR2 SMNVEV (reference sequence). The germline V and J ends were trimmed by 4 bases and 1 base, with 13 bases remaining between them. The CDR3 is made up of 15 amino acids. CDR3 nucleotide sequence: TGTGCCAGCAGTTCGACAGCTGCGGCGAACACTGAAGCTTTCTTT. This gives the protein CASSSTAAANTEAFF.